Listed below are T cell receptor beta chains from one sample, sequenced in a study of blood T cell repertoires in COVID-19. Only in-frame clones appear in the TCRdb table, and some are missing; sequencing was by immunoSEQ multiplex PCR. The sample consists of around 260,000 clones, roughly 85% of them appearing once. Sequencing was carried out using peripheral blood. These receptors were obtained from a human donor in a cohort sampled during active COVID-19. Both conserved end residues are part of each CDR3. A D gene is named only where the DNA matches it firmly. Expanded clones get a size class; other rows say once, few or many, or leave the size out.

D gene: TRBD2
J gene: TRBJ2-7
CDR3 length: 15
clone size: NA
V gene: TRBV5-4
CDR3 protein: CASSLDAGGSLEQYF
CDR3 DNA: TGTGCCAGCAGCTTGGACGCGGGAGGGTCCCTCGAGCAGTACTTC

D gene: NA
J gene: TRBJ1-2
CDR3 length: 11
clone size: NA
V gene: TRBV7-9
CDR3 protein: CASSYRGGYTF
CDR3 DNA: TGTGCCAGCAGCTATCGGGGGGGCTACACCTTC

D gene: NA
J gene: TRBJ2-7
CDR3 length: 16
clone size: NA
V gene: TRBV10-1
CDR3 protein: CASSESRGGSSYEQYF
CDR3 DNA: TGCGCCAGCAGTGAGTCGAGAGGAGGGAGTAGCTACGAGCAGTACTTC

D gene: TRBD1
J gene: TRBJ1-6
CDR3 length: 17
clone size: NA
V gene: TRBV4-1
CDR3 protein: CASSQEGMGRGNSPLHF
CDR3 DNA: TGCGCCAGCAGCCAAGAAGGAATGGGCAGGGGGAATTCACCCCTCCACTTT

D gene: NA
J gene: TRBJ2-5
CDR3 length: 13
clone size: NA
V gene: TRBV4-1
CDR3 protein: CASSQEERETQYF
CDR3 DNA: TGCGCCAGCAGCCAAGAGGAGAGGGAGACCCAGTACTTC

D gene: NA
J gene: TRBJ1-5
CDR3 length: 15
clone size: NA
V gene: TRBV4-1
CDR3 protein: CASSHDPGFNQPQHF
CDR3 DNA: TGCGCCAGCAGCCATGATCCGGGGTTCAATCAGCCCCAGCATTTT

D gene: TRBD1
J gene: TRBJ2-1
CDR3 length: 15
clone size: few
V gene: TRBV5-4
CDR3 protein: CASSLDRATYNEQFF
CDR3 DNA: TGTGCCAGCAGCCTGGACAGGGCGACCTACAATGAGCAGTTCTTC

D gene: NA
J gene: TRBJ1-2
CDR3 length: 13
clone size: NA
V gene: TRBV7-3
CDR3 protein: CASSSGGGDGYTF
CDR3 DNA: TGTGCCAGCAGCTCGGGCGGGGGAGACGGCTACACCTTC

D gene: NA
J gene: TRBJ1-2
CDR3 length: 14
clone size: once
V gene: TRBV28
CDR3 protein: CASSPTGFDYGYTF
CDR3 DNA: TGTGCCAGCAGTCCCACAGGGTTTGACTATGGCTACACCTTC

D gene: NA
J gene: TRBJ1-1
CDR3 length: 14
clone size: NA
V gene: TRBV2
CDR3 protein: CASSFGAGWTEAFF
CDR3 DNA: TGTGCCAGCAGCTTTGGGGCAGGATGGACTGAAGCTTTCTTT